Below, 20 T cell receptor beta chains from the same sample are listed, as sequenced in a study of cytomegalovirus exposure and HLA in healthy donors. TCRdb's copy holds only in-frame clones and misses some; the assay was immunoSEQ multiplex PCR. The sample lists under 300,000 clones, nearly 90% occurring once. The sequenced sample was PBMCs. All receptors come from a woman aged 18-29 years in good health and CMV-seronegative.

The chain employs TRBV9 and TRBJ1-2; 8 nucleotides agree with TRBD1. Germline loops: CDR1 SGDLS, CDR2 YYNGEE. CDR3 length: 14 residues. V was pared by 2 bases and J by 7 bases, with 7 bases of the junction left unmatched. The CDR3 bases are TGTGCCAGCAGCGTGGACAGGGAAATTGGTGGCTACACCTTC. Amino acids: CASSVDREIGGYTF.

This chain links TRBV9 with TRBJ1-2, with a tentative D call TRBD1 (5 bases). Trimming pared 0 bases from V and 6 bases from J, leaving 27 bases between. The germline V gene has CDR1 SGDLS and CDR2 YYNGEE. This CDR3 contains 19 residues. CDR3 sequence (DNA): TGTGCCAGCAGCGTAGCAAAGGTCTTTACTCGGGACTCAGCGAATGGCTACACCTTC. It specifies CASSVAKVFTRDSANGYTF.

The DNA for the CDR3 is TGTGCCAGCAGCTTGGTGGCCCGGGGCTCTGGAAACACCATATATTTT. Its protein is CASSLVARGSGNTIYF. V is TRBV5-6 and J is TRBJ1-3; D unclear. The CDR3 is 16 residues long. Trimming pared 0 bases from V and 0 bases from J, leaving 10 bases between. CDR1 SGHDT and CDR2 YYEEEE come from the germline V gene. The variable domain in full, with the rest retrieved from reference TRBV5-6 and TRBJ1-3, is DAGVTQSPTHLIKTRGQQVTLRCSPKSGHDTVSWYQQALGQGPQFIFQYYEEEERQRGNFPDRFSGHQFPNYSSELNVNALLLGDSALYLCASSLVARGSGNTIYFGEGSWLTVV.

CDR3 sequence reads: CASSLTGGREKLFF. CDR3 coding DNA: TGTGCCAGCAGCCTGACAGGGGGCCGCGAAAAACTGTTTTTT. The chain uses TRBV7-6 and TRBJ1-4; 10 bases line up with TRBD1. The germline V gene has CDR1 SGHVS and CDR2 FNYEAQ. J was trimmed by 8 bases and V by 5 bases; bases with no gene match: 5. The CDR3 totals 14 residues.

J is TRBJ1-5 and V is TRBV6-6; D possibly corresponds to TRBD1 (5 bases). V lost 6 bases, J lost 0 bases, and 9 bases lay in between. The CDR3 extends over 14 amino acids. Germline lookup yields CDR1 MNHNY and CDR2 SVGAGI (reference sequence). CDR3: CASRGRDSNQPQHF. The CDR3 bases are TGTGCCAGCAGGGGGCGGGATAGCAATCAGCCCCAGCATTTT.

CDR3 region: CASSLTGGQPQHF. The CDR3 DNA reads as TGCGCCAGCAGCTTGACAGGGGGTCAGCCCCAGCATTTT. The V and J genes are TRBV5-1 and TRBJ1-5, with 8 positions matching TRBD1. The germline V gene has CDR1 SGHRS and CDR2 YFSETQ. This CDR3 spans 13 amino acids. V trimming: 1 base; J trimming: 6 bases; junction bases outside the gene matches: 0.

The CDR3 is CASSLAAGAGAFF. CDR3 sequence (DNA): TGCGCCAGCAGCTTGGCTGCAGGGGCGGGAGCTTTCTTT. The rearrangement joins TRBV5-1 to TRBJ1-1; D may be TRBD1 (6 bases). The germline V gene has CDR1 SGHRS and CDR2 YFSETQ. CDR3 length equals 13 residues. V lost 0 bases to trimming and J lost 10 bases, with 13 bases between them.

The rearrangement joins TRBV4-3 to TRBJ2-2; TRBD1 aligns across 7 bases. The V gene end was trimmed by 4 bases and the J gene end by 7 bases; junction bases not matched to a gene: 6. CDR3 size: 14 residues. Germline CDR1 and CDR2: LGHNA and YSLEER. The CDR3 protein is CASSPGTAHGELFF. The CDR3 DNA reads TGCGCCAGCAGCCCCGGGACAGCACACGGGGAGCTGTTTTTT.

The rearrangement links TRBV6-5 to TRBJ1-1; TRBD1 matches 7 bases. J lost 0 bases, V lost 0 bases, and 4 bases had no gene match. Germline V CDR1 and CDR2: MNHEY, SVGAGI. This CDR3 comprises 16 residues. CDR3 bases: TGTGCCAGCAGTTACTCCAGACAGGGCTTGAACACTGAAGCTTTCTTT. Protein sequence: CASSYSRQGLNTEAFF.

The rearrangement links TRBV19 to TRBJ1-3, with D perhaps TRBD1 (6 bases). The CDR3 loop spans 13 amino acids. Trimming stripped 11 bases from V and 0 bases from J, with 11 bases between. CDR1 is LNHDA and CDR2 is SQIVND in the germline V gene (reference sequence). CDR3 nucleotides: TGTGCCGGGGGCTCGGACTCTGGAAACACCATATATTTT. Protein product: CAGGSDSGNTIYF.

The J gene is TRBJ2-2, the V gene TRBV6-1, with 7 bases aligning to TRBD1. CDR3 size: 14 residues. Germline CDR1 is MNHNS and CDR2 is SASEGT. J lost 4 bases, V lost 7 bases, and 6 bases had no gene match. CDR3 in DNA: TGTGCCAGCAATCGGGACAGATTCACCGGGGAGCTGTTTTTT. Translating gives CASNRDRFTGELFF.

This rearrangement joins TRBV7-9 to TRBJ1-2; no definite D call. Trimming removed 4 bases from V and 0 bases from J, with 12 bases in between. The CDR3 spans 15 residues. Germline V gene lookup returns CDR1 SEHNR and CDR2 FQNEAQ (reference sequence). The DNA of the CDR3 is TGTGCCAGCAGCTCCCTGAGGCAAGCTAACTATGGCTACACCTTC. Its translation is CASSSLRQANYGYTF.

V is TRBV7-9 and J is TRBJ2-1, with TRBD2 identical over 9 bases. CDR1 is SEHNR, CDR2 FQNEAQ, per germline (reference sequence). Unmatched junction bases numbered 6, after V lost 5 bases and J lost 10 bases. This CDR3 has 13 amino acids. Here the CDR3 DNA reads TGTGCCAGCAGCCAGCCCCTAGCGGGGGAGCAGTTCTTC. Protein: CASSQPLAGEQFF.

The V and J genes are TRBV7-9 and TRBJ1-5; D is uncertain. The CDR3 is 13 residues long. The germline V gene has CDR1 SEHNR and CDR2 FQNEAQ (reference sequence). Trimming cost V 4 bases and J 0 bases, with 4 bases left between them. The CDR3 loop is CASSSYSNQPQHF. CDR3 nucleotides: TGTGCCAGCAGCTCTTATAGCAATCAGCCCCAGCATTTT.

The gene calls are TRBV6-5 and TRBJ1-5; D gene ambiguous. From germline, CDR1 is MNHEY and CDR2 SVGAGI. The CDR3 runs 14 residues. The V gene lost 2 bases and the J gene lost 3 bases, with 8 bases spanning the gap. CDR3 in DNA: TGTGCCAGCAGTTACGTGGACTTCAATCAGCCCCAGCATTTT. Amino acid sequence: CASSYVDFNQPQHF.

The V and J genes are TRBV9 and TRBJ2-3; 8 nucleotides agree with TRBD2. The CDR3 totals 15 residues. V trimming: 0 bases; J trimming: 5 bases; junction bases outside the gene matches: 5. The germline CDR1 and CDR2 sequences are SGDLS and YYNGEE. The CDR3 reads CASSVDGGAIDTQYF. In DNA, the CDR3 is TGTGCCAGCAGCGTAGACGGGGGGGCAATAGATACGCAGTATTTT. Using reference TRBV9 and TRBJ2-3 for the parts outside the CDR3, the full variable domain is DSGVTQTPKHLITATGQRVTLRCSPRSGDLSVYWYQQSLDQGLQFLIQYYNGEERAKGNILERFSAQQFPDLHSELNLSSLELGDSALYFCASSVDGGAIDTQYFGPGTRLTVL.

The V and J genes are TRBV5-1 and TRBJ1-1, with TRBD1 as a possible D gene (6 bases). Trimming cost V 3 bases and J 2 bases, with 11 bases left between them. Germline CDR1 SGHRS, CDR2 YFSETQ. The CDR3 has 14 residues. The CDR3 loop reads CASSSQGQNTEAFF. The DNA of the CDR3 is TGCGCCAGCAGCTCACAGGGACAAAACACTGAAGCTTTCTTT.

This clone was seen once. The J gene is TRBJ2-3, the V gene TRBV6-5, with 7 nucleotides matching TRBD1. Germline V CDR1 and CDR2: MNHEY, SVGAGI. J was trimmed by 4 bases and V by 6 bases; bases with no gene match: 7. CDR3 size: 14 residues. Here the CDR3 reads CASRPGQSPDTQYF. In nucleotides, the CDR3 is TGTGCCAGCAGACCGGGACAGTCGCCAGATACGCAGTATTTT.

V is TRBV28 and J is TRBJ2-7; 7 bases line up with TRBD2. This CDR3 contains 13 residues. Trimming removed 4 bases from V and 4 bases from J; junction bases left unmatched: 4. Germline V gene data show CDR1 as MDHEN and CDR2 as SYDVKM. CDR3 protein: CASSSGTTYEQYF. Written as DNA, the CDR3 is TGTGCCAGCAGTTCCGGGACTACTTACGAGCAGTACTTC. The full variable domain, completed using reference TRBV28 and TRBJ2-7, is DVKVTQSSRYLVKRTGEKVFLECVQDMDHENMFWYRQDPGLGLRLIYFSYDVKMKEKGDIPEGYSVSREKKERFSLILESASTNQTSMYLCASSSGTTYEQYFGPGTRLTVT.

The rearrangement joins TRBV4-1 to TRBJ1-1, with TRBD1 matching 10 bases. After removal of 4 bases from V and 0 bases from J, the junction contained 8 bases not matched to a gene. The V gene's germline CDR1 is MGHRA and CDR2 YSYEKL. The CDR3 consists of 17 residues. CDR3 in amino acids: CASSLLPGQGLNTEAFF. The DNA of the CDR3 is TGCGCCAGCAGCCTTCTACCGGGACAGGGGTTGAACACTGAAGCTTTCTTT.